The 18 T cell receptor beta chains presented below share a single source sample, sequenced in a study of human T cells and chemical hapten exposure. Time point noted: patch test 3, about 24 weeks after DPC sensitization. Treatment meaning: therapeutic diphenylcyclopropenone sensitization with weekly scalp DPC. One entry per CDR3 protein results from TCRdb running MiXCR on the RACE reads. The sample holds about 190,000 distinct CDR3 sequences, about 22% seen once. The sequenced sample was whole blood, obtained in connection with sensitization to the hapten diphenylcyclopropenone (DPC). These receptors were taken from a woman aged 40 to 50 with alopecia areata. Some clones in this sample may be carry-over from other donors' samples.

The rearrangement links TRBV9 to TRBJ2-5; the D is unclear. Between the trimmed V and J ends, which lost 1 base and 4 bases, there was a span of 11 bases. Germline assignment: CDR1 SGDLS and CDR2 YYNGEE. The CDR3 contains 14 residues. CDR3: CASSVTSRIETQYF. The CDR3 nucleotides are TGTGCCAGCAGCGTAACCTCAAGAATAGAGACCCAGTACTTC.

V usage is TRBV4-3 and J usage is TRBJ2-1; D is ambiguous. Germline V gene lookup returns CDR1 LGHNA and CDR2 YSLEER. The CDR3 consists of 13 residues. V was shortened by 1 base and J by 4 bases, with 5 bases between the two germline ends. This CDR3 reads CASSQAPYNEQFF. DNA for the CDR3: TGCGCCAGCAGCCAAGCCCCGTACAATGAGCAGTTCTTC.

The chain couples TRBV6-5 to TRBJ2-1; 8 bases match TRBD1. This CDR3 has 15 amino acids. Germline V gene data show CDR1 as MNHEY and CDR2 as SVGAGI. V dropped 5 bases and J dropped 7; count of bases not matched to a gene: 10. The CDR3 sequence is CASSLGRDRRNEQFF. The CDR3 region has the DNA TGTGCCAGCAGTCTAGGACGGGACAGGCGGAATGAGCAGTTCTTC.

CDR3 in amino acids: CSAEGLAGGEQYF. For the CDR3, the DNA is TGCAGCGCCGAAGGACTAGCGGGAGGAGAGCAGTACTTC. The chain is built from TRBV29-1 and TRBJ2-7; 14 positions match TRBD2. The germline gives CDR1 SQVTM, CDR2 ANQGSEA. V was pared by 7 bases and J by 7 bases, with 6 bases of the junction left unmatched. The CDR3 is 13 amino acids.

A few counts support this clonotype. V usage is TRBV10-3 and J usage is TRBJ1-1; D might be TRBD1 (5 bases). CDR1 is ENHRY and CDR2 is SYGVKD in the germline V gene. This CDR3 is 12 amino acids long. The ends were cut back, 2 bases at V and 10 bases at J, with 11 bases in the middle. The CDR3 is CAISETGYAAFF. CDR3 DNA sequence: TGTGCCATCAGTGAGACAGGATACGCAGCTTTCTTT.

The chain links TRBV20-1 to TRBJ1-5, with D possibly being TRBD1 (5 bases). CDR1 and CDR2 (germline): DFQATT, SNEGSKA (reference sequence). V was cut by 6 bases and J by 1 base, with 10 bases left in between. There are 13 residues in the CDR3. The CDR3 coding sequence is TGCAGTGCCGTCGGGGCAAGCAATCAGCCCCAGCATTTT. Its protein is CSAVGASNQPQHF.

The CDR3 sequence: CSVGGVVRQETQYF. The DNA of the CDR3 is TGCAGCGTTGGAGGAGTAGTGAGGCAAGAGACCCAGTACTTC. The rearrangement links TRBV29-1 to TRBJ2-5; no reliable D call. The CDR3 is 14 amino acids. V gave up 4 bases and J gave up 2 bases, with 14 bases separating them. From germline, CDR1 is SQVTM and CDR2 ANQGSEA.

This clonotype has more than one count but fewer than ten. The chain has TRBV20-1 and TRBJ2-3, with 8 positions matching TRBD2. The CDR3 runs to 16 residues. The germline V gene encodes CDR1 DFQATT and CDR2 SNEGSKA (reference sequence). Trimming removed 0 bases from V and 1 base from J; junction bases left unmatched: 6. In DNA form, the CDR3 reads TGCAGTGCTAGAGATCCCAGCGGGAGAGGCACAGATACGCAGTATTTT. Translation: CSARDPSGRGTDTQYF.

The V call is TRBV9, the J call TRBJ2-3; the D is unclear. CDR1 SGDLS and CDR2 YYNGEE come from the germline V gene. V lost 0 bases to trimming and J lost 2 bases, with 10 bases between them. The CDR3 runs to 15 residues. DNA of the CDR3: TGTGCCAGCAGCGTAGATCGACTGCTCACAGATACGCAGTATTTT. Translating gives CASSVDRLLTDTQYF.

This clonotype was seen a few times. CDR3 region: CASSLETGGSPLHF. The CDR3 DNA follows: TGTGCCAGCAGTTTAGAGACAGGGGGTTCACCCCTCCACTTT. The rearrangement joins TRBV12-3 or TRBV12-4 to TRBJ1-6; TRBD1 agrees at 9 bases. Unmatched junction bases numbered 1, after V lost 1 base and J lost 9 bases. The length of the CDR3 is 14 residues.

The chain recombines TRBV20-1 with TRBJ2-2; 14 bases line up with TRBD2. The CDR3 runs 17 residues. V lost 1 base, J lost 4 bases, and 5 bases stayed unmatched. CDR1 DFQATT and CDR2 SNEGSKA come from the germline V gene (reference sequence). DNA of the CDR3: TGCAGTGCTAGAGGACTAGCGGGAGGGCCGGTCACCGGGGAGCTGTTTTTT. Translating it yields CSARGLAGGPVTGELFF.

J is TRBJ2-3 and V is TRBV20-1, with 15 bases lining up with TRBD2. Unmatched junction bases numbered 3, after V lost 2 bases and J lost 3 bases. Germline CDR1 reads DFQATT; CDR2 reads SNEGSKA (reference sequence). This CDR3 has 16 residues. CDR3 DNA: TGCAGTGCTAGAACGGGACTAGCGGGAGGAACAGATACGCAGTATTTT. It codes for CSARTGLAGGTDTQYF.

V is TRBV27 and J is TRBJ2-3; 10 nucleotides match TRBD2. This CDR3 spans 15 amino acids. With 10 bases clipped from V and 4 bases from J, the junction kept 11 bases outside the gene matches. Germline lookup yields CDR1 MNHEY and CDR2 SMNVEV (reference sequence). This CDR3 is CATHPSGRMADTQYF. The DNA for the CDR3 is TGTGCCACCCACCCTAGCGGGAGAATGGCAGATACGCAGTATTTT.

The chain has TRBV29-1 and TRBJ2-6; tentatively, D is TRBD2 (5 bases). V was cut by 0 bases and J by 0 bases, with 6 bases left in between. The germline gives CDR1 SQVTM, CDR2 ANQGSEA. The CDR3 extends over 15 amino acids. CDR3: CSVEDGNSGANVLTF. The CDR3 DNA reads as TGCAGCGTTGAAGACGGGAACTCTGGGGCCAACGTCCTGACTTTC.

Details on this clonotype: This may come from a read error, since a much larger clone is one base off. This CDR3 is CASLMNTEAFF. CDR3 coding DNA: TGTGCCAGCTTAATGAACACTGAAGCTTTCTTT. The chain recombines TRBV28 with TRBJ1-1, with unresolved D. This CDR3 spans 11 amino acids. V was shortened by 8 bases and J by 0 bases, with 4 bases between the two germline ends. Germline V gives CDR1 MDHEN, CDR2 SYDVKM.

This rearrangement joins TRBV27 to TRBJ2-7, with a possible D match to TRBD2 (5 bases). Trimming removed 6 bases from V and 2 bases from J, with 14 bases in between. Germline CDR1 is MNHEY and CDR2 is SMNVEV (reference sequence). This CDR3 comprises 14 residues. The CDR3 nucleotides are TGTGCCAGCAGCCCTTCCGGACTGGCCTACGAGCAGTACTTC. Its translation: CASSPSGLAYEQYF.

This clonotype has a handful of counts. The genes are TRBV7-2 and TRBJ2-5; a possible D gene is TRBD2 (5 bases). V was cut by 6 bases and J by 0 bases, with 8 bases left in between. Looked up from germline, CDR1 is SGHTA and CDR2 is FQGNSA. This CDR3 is built from 13 residues. Written as DNA, the CDR3 is TGTGCCAGCAGGCCGCGGGACCAAGAGACCCAGTACTTC. Encoded protein: CASRPRDQETQYF.

In its sample, this clonotype was seen a few times. The V and J genes are TRBV5-6 and TRBJ2-3; D possibly corresponds to TRBD2 (5 bases). CDR1 and CDR2 from the germline V gene are SGHDT and YYEEEE. The CDR3 consists of 13 residues. V lost 2 bases to trimming and J lost 5 bases, with 9 bases between them. The CDR3 DNA is TGTGCCAGCAGCTTCGCCGGGGAAGATACGCAGTATTTT. It codes for CASSFAGEDTQYF.